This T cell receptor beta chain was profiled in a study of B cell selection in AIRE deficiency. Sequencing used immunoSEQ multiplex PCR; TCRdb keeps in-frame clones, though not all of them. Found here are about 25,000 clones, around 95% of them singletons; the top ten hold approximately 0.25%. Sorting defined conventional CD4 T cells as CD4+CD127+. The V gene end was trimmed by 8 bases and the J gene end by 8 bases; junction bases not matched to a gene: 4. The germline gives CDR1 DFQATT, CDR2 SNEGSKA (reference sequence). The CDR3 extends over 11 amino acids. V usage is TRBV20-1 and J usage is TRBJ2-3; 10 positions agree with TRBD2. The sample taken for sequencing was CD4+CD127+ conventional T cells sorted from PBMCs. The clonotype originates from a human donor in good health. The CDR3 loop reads CSREREGTQYF. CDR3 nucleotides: TGCAGTCGCGAGCGGGAGGGTACGCAGTATTTT.